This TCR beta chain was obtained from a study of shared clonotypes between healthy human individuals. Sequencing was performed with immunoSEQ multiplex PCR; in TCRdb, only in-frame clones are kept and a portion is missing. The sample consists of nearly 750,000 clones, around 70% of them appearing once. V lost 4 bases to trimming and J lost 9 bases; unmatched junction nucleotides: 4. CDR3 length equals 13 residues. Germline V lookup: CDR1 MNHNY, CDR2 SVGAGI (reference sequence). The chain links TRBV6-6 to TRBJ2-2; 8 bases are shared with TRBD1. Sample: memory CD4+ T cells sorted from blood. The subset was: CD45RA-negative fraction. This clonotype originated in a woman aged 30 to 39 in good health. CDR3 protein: CASSLQGVRELFF. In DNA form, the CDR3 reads TGTGCCAGCAGTTTACAGGGGGTGAGGGAGCTGTTTTTT.